This T cell receptor (beta chain) was sequenced for a study of technical replicates of blood from four donors (dated 2017 in TCRdb). This clone was seen just once. Its specific antigen is unknown. Per-nucleotide qualities are absent, and no much larger clonotype sits a single base away. The library was built by means of the immunoSEQ multiplex PCR assay. TCRdb's version of the immuneACCESS table is confined to in-frame rearrangements and falls short of the full clone set. An unresolved V gene accounts for under half of the shortfall where checked; the remainder is of unknown origin. In all, the sample holds about 93,000 clones, and roughly 96% of those were seen once. The top ten hold about 0.26% of the sample. After removal of 10 bases from V and 7 bases from J, the junction retains 17 bases not matched to a gene. Reading from cysteine to phenylalanine, the CDR3 counts 15 amino acids. The entry retains the CDR3 DNA only, 45 bases that are in frame from base 1. The germline V gene specifies SGHNT as CDR1 and YENEEA as CDR2.

Sequencing was done on a sample of T cells isolated from PBMCs. This receptor was obtained from a human donor in good health. Recombination joined TRBV11-3 with TRBJ2-3; 7 nucleotides in the junction match TRBD1. The nucleotide sequence is TGTGCCACCTCCTCCGGACAGGCGGGCGTCAATACGCAGTATTTT. The encoded protein is CATSSGQAGVNTQYF.